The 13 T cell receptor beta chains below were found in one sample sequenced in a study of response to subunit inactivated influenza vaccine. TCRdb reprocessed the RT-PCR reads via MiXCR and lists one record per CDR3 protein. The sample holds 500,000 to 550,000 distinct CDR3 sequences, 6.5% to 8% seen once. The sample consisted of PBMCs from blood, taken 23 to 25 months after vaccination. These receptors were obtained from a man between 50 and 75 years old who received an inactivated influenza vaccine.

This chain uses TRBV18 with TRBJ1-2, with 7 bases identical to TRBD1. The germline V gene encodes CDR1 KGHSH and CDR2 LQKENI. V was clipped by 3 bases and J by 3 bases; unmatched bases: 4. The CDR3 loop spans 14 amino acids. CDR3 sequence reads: CASSPLGQDYGYTF. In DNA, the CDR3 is TGTGCCAGCTCACCCTTAGGACAGGACTATGGCTACACCTTC. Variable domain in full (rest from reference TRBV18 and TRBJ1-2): NAGVMQNPRHLVRRRGQEARLRCSPMKGHSHVYWYRQLPEEGLKFMVYLQKENIIDESGMPKERFSAEFPKEGPSILRIQQVVRGDSAAYFCASSPLGQDYGYTFGSGTRLTVV.

For the CDR3, the DNA is TGCAGTGCTAGAGATTTCGCAGCATCAGGAAAACTGTTTTTT. Amino acid sequence: CSARDFAASGKLFF. The chain is built from TRBV20-1 and TRBJ1-4; D unresolved. V was shortened by 0 bases and J by 10 bases, with 15 bases between the two germline ends. The CDR3 has 14 amino acids. Looked up from germline, CDR1 is DFQATT and CDR2 is SNEGSKA (reference sequence).

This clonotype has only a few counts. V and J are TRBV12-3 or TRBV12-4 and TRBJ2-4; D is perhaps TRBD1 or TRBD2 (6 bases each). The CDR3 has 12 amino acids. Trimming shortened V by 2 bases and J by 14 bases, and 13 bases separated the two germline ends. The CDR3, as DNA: TGTGCCAGCAGTTTATCTCGGGGGCTGAAGTACTTC. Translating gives CASSLSRGLKYF.

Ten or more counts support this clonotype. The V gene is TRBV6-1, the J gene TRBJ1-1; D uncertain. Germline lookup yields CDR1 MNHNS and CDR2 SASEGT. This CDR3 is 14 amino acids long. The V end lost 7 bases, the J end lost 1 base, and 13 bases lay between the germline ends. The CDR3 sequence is CASTGSRRNTEAFF. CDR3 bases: TGTGCCAGCACTGGATCCCGCAGGAACACTGAAGCTTTCTTT.

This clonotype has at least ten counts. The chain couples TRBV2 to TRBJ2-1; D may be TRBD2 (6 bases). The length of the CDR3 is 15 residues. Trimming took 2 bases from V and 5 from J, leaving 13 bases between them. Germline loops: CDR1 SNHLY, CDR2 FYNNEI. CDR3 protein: CASSERAGRNNEQFF. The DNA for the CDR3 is TGTGCCAGCAGTGAAAGGGCGGGGAGAAACAATGAGCAGTTCTTC.

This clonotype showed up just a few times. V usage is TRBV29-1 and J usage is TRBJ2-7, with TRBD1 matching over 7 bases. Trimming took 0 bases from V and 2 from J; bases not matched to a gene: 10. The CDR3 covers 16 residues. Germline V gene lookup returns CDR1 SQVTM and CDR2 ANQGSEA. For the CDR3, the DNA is TGCAGCGTTGAAGATGGGGCCAGGGGGAACCCCTACGAGCAGTACTTC. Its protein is CSVEDGARGNPYEQYF.

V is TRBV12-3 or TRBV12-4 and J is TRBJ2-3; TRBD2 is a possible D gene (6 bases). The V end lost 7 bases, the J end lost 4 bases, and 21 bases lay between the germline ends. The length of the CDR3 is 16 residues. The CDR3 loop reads CASTLSGGSEADTQYF. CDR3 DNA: TGTGCCAGCACCCTCTCTGGGGGGAGTGAGGCAGATACGCAGTATTTT.

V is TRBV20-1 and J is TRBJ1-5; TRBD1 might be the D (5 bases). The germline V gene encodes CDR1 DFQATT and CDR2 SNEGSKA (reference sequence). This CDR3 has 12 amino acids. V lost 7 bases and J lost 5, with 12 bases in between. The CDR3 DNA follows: TGCAGTGTAGCAGGGAGCCATCAGCCCCAGCATTTT. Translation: CSVAGSHQPQHF.

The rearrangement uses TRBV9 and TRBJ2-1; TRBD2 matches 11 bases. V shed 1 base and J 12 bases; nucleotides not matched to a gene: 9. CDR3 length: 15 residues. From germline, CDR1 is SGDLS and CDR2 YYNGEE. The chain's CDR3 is CASSVMGLAERGQFF. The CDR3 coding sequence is TGTGCCAGCAGCGTAATGGGACTAGCGGAGAGAGGGCAGTTCTTC.

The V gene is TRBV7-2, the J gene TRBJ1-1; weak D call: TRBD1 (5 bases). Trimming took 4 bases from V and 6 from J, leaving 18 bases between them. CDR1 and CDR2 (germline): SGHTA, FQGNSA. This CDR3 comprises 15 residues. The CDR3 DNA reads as TGTGCCAGCAGCTCCTCAACTCACCCGACAGCTGAAGCTTTCTTT. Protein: CASSSSTHPTAEAFF. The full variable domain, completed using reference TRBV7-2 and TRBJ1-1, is GAGVSQSPSNKVTEKGKDVELRCDPISGHTALYWYRQSLGQGLEFLIYFQGNSAPDKSGLPSDRFSAERTGGSVSTLTIQRTQQEDSAVYLCASSSSTHPTAEAFFGQGTRLTVV.

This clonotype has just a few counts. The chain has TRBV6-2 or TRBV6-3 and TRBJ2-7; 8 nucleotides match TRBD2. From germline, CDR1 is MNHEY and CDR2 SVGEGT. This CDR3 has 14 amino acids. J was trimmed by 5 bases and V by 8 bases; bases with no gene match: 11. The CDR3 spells CASAKREHTHEQYF. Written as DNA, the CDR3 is TGTGCCAGCGCAAAGCGGGAGCACACCCACGAGCAGTACTTC.

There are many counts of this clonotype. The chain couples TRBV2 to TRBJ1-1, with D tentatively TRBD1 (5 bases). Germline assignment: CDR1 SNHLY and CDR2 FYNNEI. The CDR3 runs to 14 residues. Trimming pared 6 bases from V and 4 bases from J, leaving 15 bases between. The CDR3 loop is CASRRDPAGTEAFF. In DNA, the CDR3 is TGTGCCAGCAGGAGGGACCCGGCGGGCACTGAAGCTTTCTTT.

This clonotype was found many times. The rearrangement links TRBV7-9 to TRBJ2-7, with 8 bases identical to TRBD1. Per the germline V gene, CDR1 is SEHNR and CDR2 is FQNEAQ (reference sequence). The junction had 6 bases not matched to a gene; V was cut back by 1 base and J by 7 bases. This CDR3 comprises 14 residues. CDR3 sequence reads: CASSLGQGSSEQYF. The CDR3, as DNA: TGTGCCAGCAGCTTAGGACAGGGGTCGTCTGAGCAGTACTTC.